Listed below are T cell receptor beta chains from one sample, sequenced in a study of shared clonotypes between healthy human individuals. The method was immunoSEQ multiplex PCR; TCRdb's version includes in-frame clones alone and lacks a portion of them. The sample contains around 700,000 clones, approximately 74% of which appear only once. The sequencing input was memory CD4+ T cells sorted from blood. These receptors were collected from a young woman in good health. CDR3s include the opening cysteine and the closing phenylalanine or tryptophan. The order of the fields is clone size, V gene, J gene, D gene, CDR3 DNA, CDR3 protein. A D gene is named only where the DNA matches it firmly. Only some rows state a clone size, as once, few, many or a class for expanded clones.

>NA|TRBV5-4|TRBJ2-3|NA
TGTGCCAGCAGCTTGGACGAAGATACGCAGTATTTT
CASSLDEDTQYF
>NA|TRBV5-1|TRBJ2-1|NA
TGCGCCAGCAGCTTGGACCCCGGGACGCCAACCTACAATGAGCAGTTCTTC
CASSLDPGTPTYNEQFF
>NA|TRBV7-6|TRBJ2-1|TRBD2
TGTGCCAGCAGCTTAGGACTAGCGGGGATTGGGAATGAGCAGTTCTTC
CASSLGLAGIGNEQFF
>NA|TRBV5-4|TRBJ2-1|TRBD2
TGTGCCAGCAGCCGCACTAGCGGAGACTACAATGAGCAGTTCTTC
CASSRTSGDYNEQFF
>NA|TRBV9|TRBJ2-3|NA
TGTGCCAGCAGCGTAGAAGCGGGACAGTCAACAGATACGCAGTATTTT
CASSVEAGQSTDTQYF
>once|TRBV29-1|TRBJ2-7|NA
TGCAGCGAGCCCTGGGAGCAAACCTACGAGCAGTACTTC
CSEPWEQTYEQYF
>NA|TRBV11-2|TRBJ2-5|NA
TGTGCCAGCAGGCACGAACAGGGTTGGTCTAACCAAGAGACCCAGTACTTC
CASRHEQGWSNQETQYF
>few|TRBV2|TRBJ1-1|TRBD1
TGTGCCAGCAGTGGACAGGGGGCACAAGCTTTCTTT
CASSGQGAQAFF
>few|TRBV15|TRBJ2-1|TRBD1
TGTGCCACCAGCAGAGACAGGGGACAGGGCTACAATGAGCAGTTCTTC
CATSRDRGQGYNEQFF
>NA|TRBV10-2|TRBJ1-2|NA
TGCGCCAGCAGTGAGTCGCCCGAGATCTATGGCTACACCTTC
CASSESPEIYGYTF
>NA|TRBV5-6|TRBJ2-7|NA
NA
CASSFGWGAPAILNF
>NA|TRBV7-3|TRBJ1-1|TRBD1
TGTGCCAGCAGCCCCCGGGACAGGGCCACTGAAGCTTTCTTT
CASSPRDRATEAFF
>NA|TRBV15|TRBJ2-4|NA
TGTGCCACCAGCAGAGATCGAGGGAGCCGGAACATTCAGTACTTC
CATSRDRGSRNIQYF
>NA|TRBV4-1|TRBJ1-5|NA
TGCGCCAGCAGCCAAGATAATTCTGACAGTTACTATCAGCCCCAGCATTTT
CASSQDNSDSYYQPQHF
>NA|TRBV30|TRBJ2-2|TRBD2
TGTGCCTGGAGTCTCGGACTAGCGTCGAACACCGGGGAGCTGTTTTTT
CAWSLGLASNTGELFF
>NA|TRBV5-1|TRBJ2-7|NA
TGCGCCAGCAGGCTCCTAATTGACTCCTACGAGCAGTACTTC
CASRLLIDSYEQYF
>NA|TRBV7-9|TRBJ1-1|NA
TGTGCCAGCAGCTTGGGCCGTCGCAGAGCGAACACTGAAGCTTTCTTT
CASSLGRRRANTEAFF
>NA|TRBV11-2|TRBJ1-1|NA
TGTGCCAGCAGCTTAGGAGGGGGTAATGAAGCTTTCTTT
CASSLGGGNEAFF
>NA|TRBV2|TRBJ2-3|NA
TGTGCCAGCAGTGAGGGAACCACAGATACGCAGTATTTT
CASSEGTTDTQYF
>NA|TRBV10-2|TRBJ2-1|NA
TGCGCCAGCAGGAGGGACAGGGTGTGGCTAGCGGGAGTCAATGAGCAGTTCTTC
CASRRDRVWLAGVNEQFF
>few|TRBV11-2|TRBJ2-3|TRBD2
TGTGCCAGCAGCACCCCCGCTACTAGCGATAGCACAGATACGCAGTATTTT
CASSTPATSDSTDTQYF
>NA|TRBV28|TRBJ2-7|TRBD2
TGTGCCAGCACCTATAGCGGGAGCAGGTACGAGCAGTACTTC
CASTYSGSRYEQYF
>NA|TRBV29-1|TRBJ1-1|NA
TGCAGCGGCCTACGGGGGAACACTGAAGCTTTCTTT
CSGLRGNTEAFF
>few|TRBV7-6|TRBJ1-5|NA
TGTGCCAGCAGCTTACAGGGGTTTGGTCAGCCCCAGCATTTT
CASSLQGFGQPQHF
>NA|TRBV6-4|TRBJ2-1|NA
TGTGCCAGCAGTGACTCGACTCCGGGGAAGTACAATGAGCAGTTCTTC
CASSDSTPGKYNEQFF
>NA|TRBV28|TRBJ2-7|NA
TGTGCCAGCAGTTCGAATTACATCCCCGACCTAGTCTTC
CASSSNYIPDLVF
>NA|TRBV7-2|TRBJ2-7|TRBD1
TGTGCCAGCAGCGGGGGATTGACAGGGATTAGCGAGCAGTACTTC
CASSGGLTGISEQYF
>many|TRBV19|TRBJ1-5|NA
TGTGCCAGTAGTTATACAGGGAATAGCAATCAGCCCCAGCATTTT
CASSYTGNSNQPQHF
>few|TRBV5-1|TRBJ2-3|NA
TGCGCCAGCAGCATACCGACCGGGGCAGATACGCAGTATTTT
CASSIPTGADTQYF
>NA|TRBV5-1|TRBJ2-7|NA
TGCGCCAGCAGGCCCGGGCCCTCCTACGAGCAGTACTTC
CASRPGPSYEQYF
>NA|TRBV6-1|TRBJ1-5|TRBD1
TGTGCCAGCAGGGGACAGAGATATAGCAATCAGCCCCAGCATTTT
CASRGQRYSNQPQHF
>NA|TRBV30|TRBJ1-2|NA
TGTGCCTGGAGCCGCGGACACCATAACTATGGCTACACCTTC
CAWSRGHHNYGYTF
>NA|TRBV6-1|TRBJ1-1|TRBD1
TGTGCCAGCAGTGGACAGGGGGCCACTGAAGCTTTCTTT
CASSGQGATEAFF
>NA|TRBV5-6|TRBJ2-2|NA
TGTGCCAGCAGCTTGGACCGGGGAGCTGTTTTT
CASSLDRGAVF
>few|TRBV19|TRBJ1-1|NA
TGTGCCAGTACCCAGGACGGATACACTGAAGCTTTCTTT
CASTQDGYTEAFF
>NA|TRBV9|TRBJ1-2|TRBD1
TGTGCCAGCAGCCCCCAGGGACAGAACGACCCTAATGGCTACACCTTC
CASSPQGQNDPNGYTF
>NA|TRBV25-1|TRBJ1-4|TRBD1
TGTGCCAGCAGTGAACCGACAGGGGGAGTAATAAATGAAAAACTGTTTTTT
CASSEPTGGVINEKLFF
>NA|TRBV29-1|TRBJ1-4|NA
TGCAGCCTGCGGCTCGGGGAGAAACTGTTTTTT
CSLRLGEKLFF
>NA|TRBV28|TRBJ2-1|NA
TGTGCCAGCAGGGGGGGAGCCCTCAATGAGCAGTTCTTC
CASRGGALNEQFF
>NA|TRBV14|TRBJ2-3|NA
TGTGCCAGCAGCCAAGATCAGCGAGCGGTCGTCACAGATACGCAGTATTTT
CASSQDQRAVVTDTQYF
>NA|TRBV11-2|TRBJ2-7|NA
TGTGCCAGCAGCTTAGTTGGGAGCTCCTACGAGCAGTACTTC
CASSLVGSSYEQYF
>NA|TRBV28|TRBJ1-5|TRBD1
TGTGCCAGCAGATCGGGACAGGGAGGCAATCAGCCCCAGCATTTT
CASRSGQGGNQPQHF
>NA|TRBV19|TRBJ1-5|NA
TGTGCCAGTAGTATAGGACACGACGATCAGCCCCAGCATTTT
CASSIGHDDQPQHF
>NA|TRBV15|TRBJ2-3|NA
TGTGCCACCCTTAATTCGGCCACAGATACGCAGTATTTT
CATLNSATDTQYF
>NA|TRBV6-4|TRBJ2-2|NA
TGTGCCAGCAGTGACTTGCAGGGTTCCGGGGAGCTGTTTTTT
CASSDLQGSGELFF
>NA|TRBV11-2|TRBJ2-7|TRBD1
TGTGCCAGCAGCTGGGGACAGGGGACGCTAGCCTCCCCTCGCGAGCAGTACTTC
CASSWGQGTLASPREQYF
>NA|TRBV7-8|TRBJ2-7|NA
TGTGCCAGCAGCTTATCCTGGGACGAGCAGTACTTC
CASSLSWDEQYF
>NA|TRBV6-6|TRBJ1-2|TRBD1
TGTGCCAGCAGTCAACAGGGGGAGCGTGGCTACACCTTC
CASSQQGERGYTF
>NA|TRBV6-1|TRBJ2-7|TRBD1
TGTGCCAGCAGTGTGGGGACAGGGGTTACTTTCGAGCAGTACTTC
CASSVGTGVTFEQYF
>NA|TRBV6-1|TRBJ2-2|NA
TGTGCCGGCTCCACTCGGGACACCGGGGAGCTGTTTTTT
CAGSTRDTGELFF
>NA|TRBV2|TRBJ1-5|NA
TGTGCCAGCAGTCAGGATAGCAATCAGCCCCAGCATTTT
CASSQDSNQPQHF
>NA|TRBV7-9|TRBJ1-1|NA
TGTGCCAGCAGCTTCCAGTCGGGGACTGAAGCTTTCTTT
CASSFQSGTEAFF
>NA|TRBV7-2|TRBJ2-3|TRBD2
TGTGCCAGCAGCTTAGGCGGGAGAAGTTTGGATACGCAGTATTTT
CASSLGGRSLDTQYF
>NA|TRBV1|TRBJ1-1|NA
TGCACCAGCAGCCAAAACATCAGGAACACTGAAGCTTTCTTT
CTSSQNIRNTEAFF
>NA|TRBV30|TRBJ2-5|TRBD2
TGTGCCTATTTAATAGCGGGAGGGCGGGAGACCCAGTACTTC
CAYLIAGGRETQYF